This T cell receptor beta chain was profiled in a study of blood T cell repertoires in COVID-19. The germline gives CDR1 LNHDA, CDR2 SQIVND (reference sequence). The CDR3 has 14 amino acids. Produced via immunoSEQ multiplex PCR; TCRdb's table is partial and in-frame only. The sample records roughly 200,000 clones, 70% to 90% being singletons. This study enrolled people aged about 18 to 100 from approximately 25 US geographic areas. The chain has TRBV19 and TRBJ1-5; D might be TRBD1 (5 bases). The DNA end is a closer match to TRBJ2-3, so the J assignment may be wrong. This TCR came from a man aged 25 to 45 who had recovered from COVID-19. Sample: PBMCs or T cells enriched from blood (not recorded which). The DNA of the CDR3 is TGTGCCAGTACCCAGCAGGGTCTCAATCAGCCCCAGTATTTT. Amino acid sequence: CASTQQGLNQPQYF.